A single sample gave rise to the 11 T cell receptor beta chains below, sequenced in a study of blood T cell repertoires in COVID-19. This table comes from immunoSEQ multiplex PCR, and its TCRdb copy is limited to in-frame clones, with some not included. The data show 350,000 to 400,000 clones, with roughly nine tenths seen just once and around 0.86% held by the top ten. Sequencing was done on a sample of PBMCs or T cells enriched from blood (not recorded which). These receptors originate from a middle-aged woman who had been exposed to COVID-19.

J is TRBJ2-1 and V is TRBV15, with 7 bases lining up with TRBD2. After removal of 4 bases from V and 3 bases from J, the junction contained 3 bases not matched to a gene. The CDR3 runs 14 residues. The germline gives CDR1 LNHNV, CDR2 YYDKDF (reference sequence). The CDR3 loop reads CATSKERDYNEQFF. The CDR3 DNA sequence: TGTGCCACCAGCAAGGAGCGGGACTACAATGAGCAGTTCTTC.

The chain links TRBV5-1 to TRBJ2-1; 14 positions match TRBD2. This CDR3 has 18 residues. The V segment lost 4 bases and the J segment 6 bases; nucleotides outside the gene matches: 12. CDR1 and CDR2 (germline): SGHRS, YFSETQ. The CDR3 sequence is CASSPGTSGGSRGNEQFF. DNA for the CDR3: TGCGCCAGCAGCCCGGGGACTAGCGGGGGCTCCAGGGGCAATGAGCAGTTCTTC. Based on the CDR3 plus reference TRBV5-1 and TRBJ2-1, the full variable domain is KAGVTQTPRYLIKTRGQQVTLSCSPISGHRSVSWYQQTPGQGLQFLFEYFSETQRNKGNFPGRFSGRQFSNSRSEMNVSTLELGDSALYLCASSPGTSGGSRGNEQFFGPGTRLTVL.

Here the CDR3 DNA reads TGTGCCACCAGCAGAACAGGGGGGTCCACAGATACGCAGTATTTT. Amino acids: CATSRTGGSTDTQYF. The chain links TRBV15 to TRBJ2-3; TRBD1 matches 8 bases. The CDR3 consists of 15 residues. Germline loops: CDR1 LNHNV, CDR2 YYDKDF (reference sequence). With V trimmed by 2 bases and J by 2 bases, 3 bases remained unmatched.

The chain carries TRBV18 and TRBJ1-1; D might be TRBD1 (5 bases). Germline lookup yields CDR1 KGHSH and CDR2 LQKENI. This CDR3 comprises 17 residues. Deletions cut 4 bases from V and 4 bases from J, with 22 bases between. CDR3: CASSLSGPGRGLTEAFF. DNA of the CDR3: TGTGCCAGCTCACTATCGGGCCCAGGGAGGGGCCTCACTGAAGCTTTCTTT.

The genes are TRBV14 and TRBJ1-4; D is unresolved. The germline V gene encodes CDR1 SGHDN and CDR2 FVKESK. The CDR3 covers 15 residues. V dropped 3 bases and J dropped 0 bases, with 8 bases sitting between them. This CDR3 is CASSQELATNEKLFF. The CDR3 DNA reads TGTGCCAGCAGCCAGGAGCTGGCAACTAATGAAAAACTGTTTTTT.

This chain links TRBV4-1 with TRBJ2-7; 12 nucleotides align to TRBD2. This CDR3 comprises 15 residues. Germline V gene lookup returns CDR1 MGHRA and CDR2 YSYEKL. J lost 3 bases, V lost 3 bases, and 3 bases had no gene match. The chain's CDR3 is CASSHKTSGSYEQYF. CDR3 DNA: TGCGCCAGCAGCCACAAGACTAGCGGGAGCTACGAGCAGTACTTC.

The chain recombines TRBV29-1 with TRBJ1-2; no definite D call. Germline values: CDR1 SQVTM, CDR2 ANQGSEA. This CDR3 spans 11 amino acids. Trimming cost V 3 bases and J 1 base, with 3 bases left between them. The CDR3 region is CSVDGNYGYTF. CDR3 bases: TGCAGCGTTGACGGTAACTATGGCTACACCTTC.

CDR3 amino acids: CASSQDPAGGADTQYF. Here the CDR3 DNA reads TGTGCCAGCAGCCAAGACCCAGCGGGGGGGGCAGATACGCAGTATTTT. The chain joins TRBV3-1 (or the pseudogene TRBV3-2) to TRBJ2-3; 10 bases are shared with TRBD2. The CDR3 has 16 residues. Germline CDR1 and CDR2: LGHDT and YNNKEL (reference sequence). The ends lost 0 bases at V and 4 bases at J; junction bases unmatched: 4.

This chain joins TRBV4-3 and TRBJ1-1, with D maybe TRBD1 (5 bases). Germline V gene lookup returns CDR1 LGHNA and CDR2 YSLEER. The CDR3 is 16 amino acids. Trimming left V 1 base short and J 1 base short, with 13 bases between. The chain's CDR3 is CASSQVSGARNTEAFF. CDR3 in DNA: TGCGCCAGCAGCCAAGTATCTGGGGCGAGGAACACTGAAGCTTTCTTT.

The chain joins TRBV3-1 (or the pseudogene TRBV3-2) to TRBJ1-4; D is ambiguous. CDR3 length equals 15 residues. Per germline, CDR1 LGHDT and CDR2 YNNKEL (reference sequence). With 1 base removed from V and 0 bases from J, the gap between germline ends came to 6 bases. CDR3 sequence: CASSQGLATNEKLFF. CDR3 in DNA: TGTGCCAGCAGCCAAGGGTTAGCAACTAATGAAAAACTGTTTTTT.

This rearrangement joins TRBV5-1 to TRBJ1-4; unclear D gene. The germline V gene has CDR1 SGHRS and CDR2 YFSETQ. V was shortened by 2 bases and J by 3 bases, with 8 bases between the two germline ends. The CDR3 extends over 14 amino acids. DNA for the CDR3: TGCGCCAGCAGCTTCCCGGGTTCTAATGAAAAACTGTTTTTT. As protein: CASSFPGSNEKLFF.